This T cell receptor (beta chain) emerged from a study of blood T cell repertoires in COVID-19. Study as a whole: PBMCs, B-cell-depleted T cells, or T cells were the source of the cDNA or gDNA that made up the material.

Clones were read by immunoSEQ multiplex PCR, and TCRdb kept only the in-frame ones, dropping some. The top ten clones hold 0.37% of a sample with 35,000 to 45,000 clones, 85% to 95% of them seen once. This CDR3 is 14 amino acids long. J lost 5 bases, V lost 4 bases, and 5 bases had no gene match. Germline V gene lookup returns CDR1 MDHEN and CDR2 SYDVKM. This chain links TRBV28 with TRBJ1-2; 9 bases are a match to TRBD1. The sequence was obtained from a man in his fifties with COVID-19, enrolled during active disease. The sample consisted of peripheral blood. CDR3 protein: CASSSGTGNYGYTF. The CDR3 nucleotides read TGTGCCAGCAGTTCCGGGACAGGGAATTATGGCTACACCTTC.